The entry that follows covers one T cell receptor (beta chain) sequence. Its matching antigen is unknown. The data stem from a study of response to subunit inactivated influenza vaccine. Study outcomes and limitations: Researchers suggested that each seasonal influenza vaccination recruits few new T cells.

TCRdb passed the RT-PCR reads through MiXCR, listing each CDR3 protein once. The sample yields about 160,000 distinct CDR3 sequences, roughly a tenth seen once. The CDR3 contains 13 residues. Germline CDR1 is MNHNS and CDR2 is SASEGT. Trimming took 8 bases from V and 0 from J, leaving 10 bases between them. The sample in question was CD8+ T cells sorted from PBMCs, obtained approximately 25 months after vaccination. The receptor was isolated from a man aged 50-75 years who received an inactivated influenza vaccine. The chain uses TRBV6-1 and TRBJ1-1; D is unresolved. The CDR3 spells CASSGSVNTEAFF. CDR3 DNA sequence: TGTGCCAGCTCGGGCTCCGTGAACACTGAAGCTTTCTTT.